These 27 T cell receptor beta chains came from one sample sequenced in a study of T cell repertoires in cytomegalovirus infection. One entry per CDR3 protein results from TCRdb running MiXCR on the reads. The table shows about 240,000 distinct CDR3 sequences, with about 5.9% occurring only once. The specimen was PBMCs. These receptors were collected from a human donor in good health (CMV status not recorded). Some clones in this sample may be carry-over from other donors' samples.

This clonotype was recorded many times. The chain links TRBV12-3 or TRBV12-4 to TRBJ1-5, with TRBD1 as a possible D gene (5 bases). The CDR3 extends over 16 amino acids. Between the trimmed V and J ends, which lost 6 bases and 1 base, there was a span of 16 bases. CDR3 DNA sequence: TGTGCCAGCAGCCTGGGGGTACAGGAGAGCAATCAGCCCCAGCATTTT. It codes for CASSLGVQESNQPQHF.

Ten or more counts support this clonotype. This chain joins TRBV4-3 and TRBJ2-7, with a weak D call TRBD1 (5 bases). The ends were cut back, 0 bases at V and 4 bases at J, with 16 bases in the middle. The CDR3 extends over 16 amino acids. CDR1 is LGHNA, CDR2 YSLEER, per germline. The CDR3 region has the DNA TGCGCCAGCAGCCAAGAATCAGGGCAGTCCAGTTACGAGCAGTACTTC. Translated, it gives CASSQESGQSSYEQYF.

This clonotype was found many times. This CDR3 is CASSFERGGLGELFF. The CDR3 nucleotides are TGTGCCAGCAGTTTCGAGCGGGGGGGCCTCGGGGAGCTGTTTTTT. The chain is built from TRBV12-3 or TRBV12-4 and TRBJ2-2; 10 bases line up with TRBD2. Trimming at V came to 3 bases and at J to 7 bases, leaving 5 bases not matched to a gene. This CDR3 contains 15 residues.

This clonotype was seen ten or more times. V gene TRBV5-1 combines with J gene TRBJ2-2; TRBD1 matches at 7 bases. CDR1 is SGHRS, CDR2 YFSETQ, per germline. Trimming cost V 0 bases and J 6 bases; bases outside gene matches: 8. CDR3 size: 16 residues. This CDR3 is CASSLEDRSLPGELFF. The DNA of the CDR3 is TGCGCCAGCAGCTTGGAGGACAGGAGTCTCCCCGGGGAGCTGTTTTTT.

This clonotype was seen at least ten times. V gene TRBV28 combines with J gene TRBJ1-2; TRBD1 might be the D (5 bases). The germline gives CDR1 MDHEN, CDR2 SYDVKM. The CDR3 loop spans 12 amino acids. The germline V and J ends were trimmed by 6 bases and 5 bases, with 10 bases remaining between them. In nucleotides, the CDR3 is TGTGCCAGCAGGTCGACAGATTATGGCTACACCTTC. Protein sequence: CASRSTDYGYTF.

The table lists this clonotype with a few counts. The rearrangement links TRBV7-3 to TRBJ2-5; either TRBD1 or TRBD2 may supply D (5 bases each). This CDR3 contains 15 residues. Germline CDR1 reads SGHTA; CDR2 reads FQGTGA. Trimming left V 4 bases short and J 1 base short, with 13 bases between. The CDR3 protein is CASSSFGGAQETQYF. The CDR3 DNA follows: TGTGCCAGCAGCTCCTTTGGGGGAGCCCAAGAGACCCAGTACTTC.

This clonotype showed up many times. The chain recombines TRBV7-8 with TRBJ1-2, with TRBD1 matching over 7 bases. Trimming at V came to 5 bases and at J to 4 bases, leaving 13 bases not matched to a gene. Germline lookup yields CDR1 SGHVS and CDR2 FQNEAQ. This CDR3 region has 16 residues. Written as DNA, the CDR3 is TGTGCCAGCAGCATTGGGGGCAGGGGGATTGCCTATGGCTACACCTTC. Residues: CASSIGGRGIAYGYTF.

This clonotype has ten or more counts. The chain recombines TRBV20-1 with TRBJ1-5, with 9 bases identical to TRBD1. Germline lookup yields CDR1 DFQATT and CDR2 SNEGSKA (reference sequence). The length of the CDR3 is 12 residues. Trimming took 6 bases from V and 7 from J; bases not matched to a gene: 4. As DNA, the CDR3 is TGCAGTGCGGGACAGGGAAGACAGCCCCAGCATTTT. Protein product: CSAGQGRQPQHF.

This clonotype was counted many times. The CDR3: CASSGGGGARDTQYF. The CDR3 coding sequence is TGTGCCAGCAGTGGGGGGGGGGGGGCGAGAGATACGCAGTATTTT. The chain links TRBV28 to TRBJ2-3, with a possible D match to TRBD2 (7 bases). The germline gives CDR1 MDHEN, CDR2 SYDVKM. The V end lost 5 bases, the J end lost 5 bases, and 17 bases lay between the germline ends. This CDR3 has 15 amino acids.

This clonotype has more than one count but fewer than ten. The chain uses TRBV2 and TRBJ1-6, with D possibly being TRBD1 (5 bases). Germline V lookup: CDR1 SNHLY, CDR2 FYNNEI. The CDR3 is made up of 16 amino acids. The V end was cut by 6 bases, the J end by 5 bases, with 17 bases between. In DNA form, the CDR3 reads TGTGCCAGCAGGGGGCCGAACGCGGGGAATAATTCACCCCTCCACTTT. Amino acid sequence: CASRGPNAGNNSPLHF.

This clonotype was seen at least ten times. The CDR3 DNA reads as TGTGCCAGCGGTGGACAGGGGACCAATCAGCCCCAGCATTTT. Protein sequence: CASGGQGTNQPQHF. The chain joins TRBV7-2 to TRBJ1-5; 9 bases fit TRBD1. Trimming took 8 bases from V and 3 from J; bases not matched to a gene: 5. The CDR3 consists of 14 residues. Germline V gene sequence: CDR1 SGHTA, CDR2 FQGNSA.

The sample holds many counts of this clonotype. The V and J genes are TRBV20-1 and TRBJ2-5; 10 nucleotides match TRBD1. The germline gives CDR1 DFQATT, CDR2 SNEGSKA (reference sequence). The CDR3 is 14 amino acids. The V and J ends lost 5 bases and 4 bases, in that order; junction bases with no gene match: 7. The CDR3 DNA is TGCAGTGCTTCCGGGACAGGGGAGAGAGAGACCCAGTACTTC. Translation: CSASGTGERETQYF.

This clonotype was picked up many times. The chain couples TRBV7-2 to TRBJ1-6, with D possibly TRBD1 on 5 matching bases. Trimming removed 6 bases at V and 12 bases at J, with 18 bases between. Germline loops: CDR1 SGHTA, CDR2 FQGNSA. This CDR3 comprises 14 residues. The CDR3 spells CASSEGFSRGPLHF. The CDR3 DNA reads TGTGCCAGCAGTGAGGGGTTCTCGAGAGGACCCCTCCACTTT. The full variable domain, in which reference TRBV7-2 and TRBJ1-6 provide the parts outside the CDR3, is GAGVSQSPSNKVTEKGKDVELRCDPISGHTALYWYRQSLGQGLEFLIYFQGNSAPDKSGLPSDRFSAERTGGSVSTLTIQRTQQEDSAVYLCASSEGFSRGPLHFGNGTRLTVT.

This clonotype was observed at least ten times. The rearrangement joins TRBV7-2 to TRBJ1-1, with D maybe TRBD1 (6 bases). CDR1 and CDR2 from the germline V gene are SGHTA and FQGNSA. The CDR3 consists of 13 residues. Trimming removed 2 bases at V and 9 bases at J, with 13 bases between. The CDR3 spells CASSLTSQGKAFF. The CDR3 bases are TGTGCCAGCAGCTTAACCTCTCAGGGGAAAGCTTTCTTT.

This clonotype occurred many times. V is TRBV7-2 and J is TRBJ2-3; D is undetermined. The V end was cut by 2 bases, the J end by 4 bases, with 7 bases between. CDR1 SGHTA and CDR2 FQGNSA come from the germline V gene. This CDR3 has 13 amino acids. CDR3 in DNA: TGTGCCAGCAGCTTAATCAGGCCAGATACGCAGTATTTT. Its translation is CASSLIRPDTQYF.

This clonotype was recorded many times. J is TRBJ2-3 and V is TRBV14; D is unresolved. Germline V gene lookup returns CDR1 SGHDN and CDR2 FVKESK. The V and J ends lost 8 bases and 6 bases respectively, with 12 bases between them. The CDR3 has 12 amino acids. The CDR3 sequence: CASGKLADTQYF. CDR3 bases: TGTGCCAGCGGAAAGCTGGCTGATACGCAGTATTTT.

This clonotype was detected only a few times. The chain is built from TRBV12-5 and TRBJ2-7, with D unresolved. CDR1 LGHNT and CDR2 FRNRAP come from the germline V gene. Trimming left V 0 bases short and J 0 bases short, with 9 bases between. This CDR3 comprises 15 residues. The CDR3 bases are TGTGCTAGTGGTTTGGTGTACCCTTCCTCCTACGAGCAGTACTTC. It is translated as CASGLVYPSSYEQYF. Full variable domain (outside the CDR3, taken from reference TRBV12-5 and TRBJ2-7): DARVTQTPRHKVTEMGQEVTMRCQPILGHNTVFWYRQTMMQGLELLAYFRNRAPLDDSGMPKDRFSAEMPDATLATLKIQPSEPRDSAVYFCASGLVYPSSYEQYFGPGTRLTVT.

Remarks on this clonotype: A much bigger clone sits one base away, suggesting this may be a read error. This is likely a read error, given that the CDR3 carries no conserved phenylalanine or tryptophan at its end. The genes are TRBV19 and TRBJ2-2; 9 bases are a match to TRBD2. CDR1 is LNHDA, CDR2 SQIVND, per germline (reference sequence). Trimming cost V 3 bases and J 0 bases; bases outside gene matches: 2. The CDR3 extends over 16 amino acids. The CDR3 spells CASSIRGGANTGELFS. The CDR3 bases are TGTGCCAGTAGTATCCGCGGGGGGGCGAACACCGGGGAGCTGTTTTCT.

This clonotype was found many times. The chain couples TRBV20-1 to TRBJ1-6; 8 nucleotides align to TRBD1. CDR1 is DFQATT and CDR2 is SNEGSKA in the germline V gene (reference sequence). The CDR3 runs to 16 residues. J lost 9 bases, V lost 2 bases, and 12 bases had no gene match. This CDR3 reads CSARSGQGFRTSPLHF. CDR3 in DNA: TGCAGTGCTAGATCCGGACAGGGATTTCGAACTTCACCCCTCCACTTT.

At least ten counts were recorded for this clonotype. The V call is TRBV12-3 or TRBV12-4, the J call TRBJ2-4, with D unclear. The CDR3 runs to 12 residues. V lost 1 base and J 7 bases, leaving 5 bases between the germline ends. CDR3 coding DNA: TGTGCCAGCAGTTTAGTCGGGAACATTCAGTACTTC. This gives the protein CASSLVGNIQYF.

This clonotype was picked up many times. The genes are TRBV4-1 and TRBJ2-7; the D gene is possibly TRBD2 (5 bases). Trimming pared 1 base from V and 7 bases from J, leaving 14 bases between. The CDR3 is 14 residues long. The V gene's germline CDR1 is MGHRA and CDR2 YSYEKL. The CDR3 sequence is CASSQGGSGNEQYF. In DNA form, the CDR3 reads TGCGCCAGCAGCCAAGGAGGGTCGGGGAATGAGCAGTACTTC.

This clonotype came up many times. The chain carries TRBV18 and TRBJ2-5, with unresolved D. Trimming stripped 3 bases from V and 5 bases from J, with 10 bases between. This CDR3 is built from 13 residues. Germline assignment: CDR1 KGHSH and CDR2 LQKENI. The DNA of the CDR3 is TGTGCCAGCTCACCTTCCGGAGCGGAGACCCAGTACTTC. The encoded protein is CASSPSGAETQYF.

This clonotype was counted many times. V is TRBV7-2 and J is TRBJ2-5; 7 bases fit TRBD2. V was clipped by 7 bases and J by 4 bases; unmatched bases: 9. CDR3 length equals 14 residues. Germline V gene lookup returns CDR1 SGHTA and CDR2 FQGNSA. DNA of the CDR3: TGTGCCAGCACCACGTCGGGGGGAGGAGAGACCCAGTACTTC. Protein sequence: CASTTSGGGETQYF.

This clonotype was counted many times. The chain joins TRBV28 to TRBJ2-6; D is tentatively TRBD1 or TRBD2 (5 bases each). The germline V gene has CDR1 MDHEN and CDR2 SYDVKM. Trimming removed 3 bases from V and 0 bases from J, with 21 bases in between. This CDR3 has 20 residues. CDR3 sequence (DNA): TGTGCCAGCAGTTTGTGGGGGACCCCTGACCCGACCTCTGGGGCCAACGTCCTGACTTTC. Amino acid sequence: CASSLWGTPDPTSGANVLTF.

In this sample, this clonotype turned up many times. The chain carries TRBV5-1 and TRBJ1-1, with D possibly matching TRBD1 (5 bases). CDR3 length equals 18 residues. Germline CDR1 SGHRS, CDR2 YFSETQ. Trimming took 3 bases from V and 1 from J, leaving 22 bases between them. The CDR3 sequence is CASSSPTGGADRNTEAFF. The CDR3 DNA sequence: TGCGCCAGCAGCTCCCCTACCGGGGGAGCAGATAGGAACACTGAAGCTTTCTTT.

The CDR3 loop reads CRGARAGESSYNSPLHF. CDR3 coding DNA: TGCAGGGGGGCGCGGGCAGGCGAGAGCTCCTATAATTCACCCCTCCACTTT. The rearrangement joins TRBV20-1 to TRBJ1-6; TRBD1 might be the D (6 bases). Per germline, CDR1 DFQATT and CDR2 SNEGSKA (reference sequence). The length of the CDR3 is 17 residues.

This clonotype was seen ten or more times. The genes are TRBV7-2 and TRBJ1-1; unclear D gene. CDR1 and CDR2 (germline): SGHTA, FQGNSA. CDR3 length: 15 amino acids. V lost 5 bases and J 0 bases, leaving 13 bases between the germline ends. For the CDR3, the DNA is TGTGCCAGCAGCGAAGAGGCATCCCTGAACACTGAAGCTTTCTTT. Translating gives CASSEEASLNTEAFF.